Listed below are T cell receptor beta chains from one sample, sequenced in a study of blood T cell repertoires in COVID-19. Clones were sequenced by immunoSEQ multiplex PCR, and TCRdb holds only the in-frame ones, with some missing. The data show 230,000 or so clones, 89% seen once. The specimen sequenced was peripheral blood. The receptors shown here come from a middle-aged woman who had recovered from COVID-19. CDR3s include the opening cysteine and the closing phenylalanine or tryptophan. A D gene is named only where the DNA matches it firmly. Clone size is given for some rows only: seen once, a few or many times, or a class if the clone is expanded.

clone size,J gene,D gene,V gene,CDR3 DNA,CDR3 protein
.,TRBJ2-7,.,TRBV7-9,TGTGCCACCACACCCCAGGGTTACGAGCAGTACTTC,CATTPQGYEQYF
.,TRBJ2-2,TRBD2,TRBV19,TGTGCCAGTAGTATGGGACTAGCGGCCGGGGAGCTGTTTTTT,CASSMGLAAGELFF
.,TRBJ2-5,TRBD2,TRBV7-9,TGTGCCAGCAGCCCCCGGGTTGGGGGGGGGAACCAAGAGACCCAGTACTTC,CASSPRVGGGNQETQYF
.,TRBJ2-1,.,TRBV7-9,TGTGCCAGCAGCTTAGACGGGACTCTCTCCTACAATGAGCAGTTCTTC,CASSLDGTLSYNEQFF
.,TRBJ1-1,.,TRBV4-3,TGCGCCAGCAGCCAAGAGCTCCGGGGAACTGAAGCTTTCTTT,CASSQELRGTEAFF
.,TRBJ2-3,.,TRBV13,TGTGCCAGCAGCTTAGATGCGGGACGCCCCACAGATACGCAGTATTTT,CASSLDAGRPTDTQYF
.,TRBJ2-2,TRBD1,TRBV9,TGTGCCAGTACAGGGGGCAACACCGGGGAGCTGTTTTTT,CASTGGNTGELFF
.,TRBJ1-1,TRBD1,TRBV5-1,TGCGCCAGCAGCCTCGGACAGGGACCGGGTTTGAACACTGAAGCTTTCTTT,CASSLGQGPGLNTEAFF
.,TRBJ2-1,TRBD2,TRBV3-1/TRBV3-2,TGTGCCAGCAGTTCGACTAGCGGGAGTTGGAATGAGCAGTTCTTC,CASSSTSGSWNEQFF
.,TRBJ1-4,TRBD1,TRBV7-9,TGTGCCAGCAGCATTACAGGGGCACGGGAAAAACTGTTTTTT,CASSITGAREKLFF
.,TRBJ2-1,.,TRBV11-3,TGTGCCAGCAGCCTCAGTTACAATGAGCAGTTCTTC,CASSLSYNEQFF
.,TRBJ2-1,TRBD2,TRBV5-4,TGTGCCAGCAGCTTGCGCGGGAGGAAAGAGCAGTTCTTC,CASSLRGRKEQFF
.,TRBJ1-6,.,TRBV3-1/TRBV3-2,TGTGCCAGCAGAAAGAGCTCCTATAATTCACCCCTCCACTTT,CASRKSSYNSPLHF
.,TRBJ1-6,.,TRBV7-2,TGTGCCAGCAGCCCGCGGGAGAATTCACCCCTCCACTTT,CASSPRENSPLHF
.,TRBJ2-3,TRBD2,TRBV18,TGTGCCAGCTCACCGAGAGTGGGAGGGGACACAGATACGCAGTATTTT,CASSPRVGGDTDTQYF
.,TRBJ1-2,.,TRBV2,TGTGCCACCACAGGGCCCCTACCCTATGGCTACACCTTC,CATTGPLPYGYTF
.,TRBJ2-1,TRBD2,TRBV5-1,TGCGCCAGCAGAGGTGGACTAGCGAGCAATGAGCAGTTCTTC,CASRGGLASNEQFF
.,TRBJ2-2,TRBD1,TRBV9,TGTGCCAGCAGCGTATCGGGACAGGGGGTGAACACCGGGGAGCTGTTTTTT,CASSVSGQGVNTGELFF
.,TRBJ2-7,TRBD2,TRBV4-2,TGTGCCAGCAGCCAAGATCAGCGGGGGGGCTCGTACGAGCAGTACTTC,CASSQDQRGGSYEQYF
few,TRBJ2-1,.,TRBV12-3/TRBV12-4,TGTGCCAGCAGGAGCGGCGCGTACAATGAGCAGTTCTTC,CASRSGAYNEQFF
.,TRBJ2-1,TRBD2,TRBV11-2,TGTGCCAGCAGCTCCTGGGGAGGACTAGCGGACAATGAGCAGTTCTTC,CASSSWGGLADNEQFF
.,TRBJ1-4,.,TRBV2,TGTGCCAGCAGTGAAGCCAGCACAGGGAATGAAAAACTGTTTTTT,CASSEASTGNEKLFF
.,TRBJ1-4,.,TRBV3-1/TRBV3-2,TGTGCCAGCAGCCAGGCCGCAAGGACAAGGGCCTTGGGAAAACTGTTTTTT,CASSQAARTRALGKLFF
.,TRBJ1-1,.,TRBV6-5,TGTGCCAGCAGTCTACAGGGCCTGAACACTGAAGCTTTCTTT,CASSLQGLNTEAFF
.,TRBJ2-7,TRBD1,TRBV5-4,TGTGCCAGCAGCTTGGCCGGGACAGTCTACGAGCAGTACTTC,CASSLAGTVYEQYF
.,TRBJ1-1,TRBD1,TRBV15,TGTGCCACCAGCAGAGATCAGGGGGTCAGAGCTTTCTTT,CATSRDQGVRAFF
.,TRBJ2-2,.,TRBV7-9,TGTGCCAGCAGCTTAACGGGAGTTGCCGGGGAGCTGTTTTTT,CASSLTGVAGELFF
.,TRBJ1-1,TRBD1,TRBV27,TGTGCCAGCAGTCCGACAGGGAGGACTGAAGCTTTCTTT,CASSPTGRTEAFF
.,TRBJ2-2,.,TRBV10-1,TGCGCCAGCAGTGAGATTAACATACGCGGCCCAGACACCGGGGAGCTGTTTTTT,CASSEINIRGPDTGELFF
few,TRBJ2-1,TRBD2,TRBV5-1,TGCGCCAGCAGCTTTTCGTCTAGCGGGGGGTTTAATGAGCAGTTCTTC,CASSFSSSGGFNEQFF
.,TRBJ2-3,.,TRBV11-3,TGTGCCAGCAGCTTAGCTGCCCCCGGCCCTCGGGTTCCTGGCACAGATACGCAGTATTTT,CASSLAAPGPRVPGTDTQYF
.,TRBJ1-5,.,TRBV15,TGTGCCACCTGGGCGGGAGGGGCTTATCAGCCCCAGCATTTT,CATWAGGAYQPQHF
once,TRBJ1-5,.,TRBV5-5,TGTGCCAGCAGTAGAGGGCCTATGGGGAATCAGCCCCAGCATTTT,CASSRGPMGNQPQHF
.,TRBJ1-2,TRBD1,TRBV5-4,TGTGCCAGCAGCGTGGGACAGGGGAACAACTATGGCTACACCTTC,CASSVGQGNNYGYTF
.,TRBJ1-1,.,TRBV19,TGTGCCAGTAGTCCCCGGGGTACAGTGAACACTGAAGCTTTCTTT,CASSPRGTVNTEAFF
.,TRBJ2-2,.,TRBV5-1,TGCGCCAGCAGCTCCGGGACCGGGGAGCTGTTTTTT,CASSSGTGELFF
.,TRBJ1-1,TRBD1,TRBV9,TGTGCCAGCAGCGACGGGACAGCTCGGGTCACTGAAGCTTTCTTT,CASSDGTARVTEAFF
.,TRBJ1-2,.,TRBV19,TGTGCCAGTAGATCTAACGGGGGGAACTATGGCTACACCTTC,CASRSNGGNYGYTF
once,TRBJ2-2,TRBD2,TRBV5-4,TGTGCCAACTCAGCGGGAGCGAACACCGGGGAGCTGTTTTTT,CANSAGANTGELFF
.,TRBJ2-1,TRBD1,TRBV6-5,TGTGCCAGCAGGAACATCCGGGACAGCTACAATGAGCAGTTCTTC,CASRNIRDSYNEQFF
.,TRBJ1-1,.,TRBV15,TGTGCCACCTCCCCGGAGCAGGGCGTTTACACTGAAGCTTTCTTT,CATSPEQGVYTEAFF
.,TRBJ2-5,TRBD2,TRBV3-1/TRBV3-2,TGTGTCACTAGCGGGGGGGTGGAGACCCAGTACTTC,CVTSGGVETQYF